Reported below is one TCR beta chain. Its specific antigen is unknown. This sample was sequenced with an Illumina HiSeq 2000. TCR beta cDNA libraries were prepared using 5'RACE template switching, which introduced a universal primer site and unique molecular identifiers. Synthesis of cDNA was primed from the TCR beta constant segment and was followed by two consecutive PCR amplification steps. Regarding the original processing steps: MIGEC was used to demultiplex reads and group the reads by UMI, and MiTCR was used to assemble and quantify clonotypes. To exclude erroneous sequences, only TCR cDNA sequences supported by at least two reads were retained. Downstream repertoire analysis used the tcR package, and clonotypes were matched across fractions by CDR3 nucleotide sequence plus V segment. VDJmatch was used to annotate antigen specificity against VDJdb, with one amino acid substitution in CDR3 permitted. The reads underwent TCRdb reprocessing, giving one record for each CDR3 protein sequence and no DNA. For this entry, the V and J calls and clone size follow TCRdb and not the study's own pipeline. In this sample's table one finds hundreds of thousands of distinct CDR3 sequences. The ten largest clones capture approximately 3.6% of the sample.

The data originate from a study of T cells expressing NK-cell markers (dated by TCRdb to between 2020 and 2021). A note on the overall study: TCR beta-chain repertoires were profiled in sorted CD3+CD56+NKG2C+, CD3+CD56+NKG2C- and CD3+CD56-NKG2C+ T-cell subsets from roughly eight donors. Of the eight sequenced donors, seven were found to be HCMV-seropositive and one was found to be HCMV-seronegative. All eight donors whose samples were sequenced were randomly selected healthy volunteers, three of them men and five women. Sequencing of the libraries produced 2 x 150 bp reads on Illumina HiSeq 2000/2500, MiSeq or NextSeq.

To determine HCMV serostatus, a commercial ELISA kit was used to detect HCMV-specific IgG in serum. Ficoll density gradient centrifugation was used to isolate peripheral blood mononuclear cells from blood. Findings and caveats that apply to the study as a whole: For several donors, the dominant CD3+CD56+NKG2C+ clonotypes were among the top 10 CD8+ clonotypes and accounted for about 1.0-8% of CD8+ T cells. Whether the expanded NKG2C-expressing T cell clones were specific for HCMV antigens remained unclear. Those dominant clonotypes were again the most abundant among CD3+CD56-NKG2C+ cells in a few donors, at about 28.3-65%.

Sequencing used blood T cells: a sorted CD56 or NKG2C T cell subset, CD4+ or CD8+ T cells, or bulk PBMC T cells (not recorded which). The sequence was collected from a man aged 18 to 30 in good health. Donor details come from another sample of the same person, matched by shared clones.

The CDR3 amino acid sequence is: CASSFPPHSGIFRGNEQFF. The chain joins TRBV27 to TRBJ2-1; TCRdb outputs TRBD2, but without DNA this stays unchecked. The CDR3 contains 19 residues, cysteine and phenylalanine counted. DNA is not on record. In the germline V gene (reference sequence), CDR1 corresponds to MNHEY and CDR2 to SMNVEV.